What follows describes a single T cell receptor beta chain. The protocol was immunoSEQ multiplex PCR, while the TCRdb copy is restricted to in-frame clones and leaves out a portion. The data hold approximately 62,000 clones, with approximately 86% observed a single time. The CDR3 spans 15 residues. V was pared by 4 bases and J by 2 bases, with 14 bases between. Germline values: CDR1 SGHRS, CDR2 YFSETQ. The record originates from a study of OX40 agonist ivuxolimab in advanced cancers. Here the sequenced sample was CD4+ or CD8+ T cells sorted from blood, taken in a trial of the OX40 agonist ivuxolimab. The chain carries TRBV5-1 and TRBJ2-3, with D unclear. The source is an adult with an advanced solid tumor such as melanoma, head and neck, liver or kidney cancer. The CDR3 spells CASSTSPDYTDTQYF. CDR3 in DNA: TGCGCCAGCAGCACATCCCCGGATTACACAGATACGCAGTATTTT.